These 18 T cell receptor beta chains were all obtained from the same sample, sequenced in a study of blood T cell repertoires in COVID-19. Some clones are missing from TCRdb's copy, which holds only in-frame ones; the method was immunoSEQ multiplex PCR. This sample has 150,000 to 190,000 clones, with around 80% found just once. The material sequenced was peripheral blood. The origin of the receptors is a woman aged 50 to 65 with acute or convalescent COVID-19.

The gene calls are TRBV15 and TRBJ1-4; D uncertain. The germline V gene has CDR1 LNHNV and CDR2 YYDKDF (reference sequence). V lost 7 bases and J lost 4, with 13 bases in between. The CDR3 covers 14 residues. CDR3 bases: TGTGCCACCAATCACCGGGGAAATAATGAAAAACTGTTTTTT. Translating it yields CATNHRGNNEKLFF.

The chain carries TRBV7-2 and TRBJ1-2; 7 nucleotides line up with TRBD1. Trimming cost V 5 bases and J 8 bases; bases outside gene matches: 11. Germline lookup yields CDR1 SGHTA and CDR2 FQGNSA. The CDR3 length is 14 residues. The CDR3 nucleotides are TGTGCCAGCAGCAGGCCGGAGGGGGCGCAGGGCTACACCTTC. Protein: CASSRPEGAQGYTF.

The chain joins TRBV27 to TRBJ2-7; possibly TRBD2 for D (6 bases). The CDR3 spans 16 residues. Germline CDR1 MNHEY, CDR2 SMNVEV (reference sequence). V lost 0 bases to trimming and J lost 3 bases, with 15 bases between them. DNA of the CDR3: TGTGCCAGCAGTTTATCGAACCGAGGCGGGGTCTACGAGCAGTACTTC. It yields the protein CASSLSNRGGVYEQYF.

This chain joins TRBV15 and TRBJ1-6; D remains unclear. The V gene lost 1 base and the J gene lost 7 bases, with 2 bases spanning the gap. The CDR3 is 12 residues long. CDR1 LNHNV and CDR2 YYDKDF come from the germline V gene (reference sequence). Written as DNA, the CDR3 is TGTGCCACCAGCAGAGTAAATTCACCCCTCCACTTT. It codes for CATSRVNSPLHF.

This clone was seen only once. In nucleotides, the CDR3 is TGTGCTAGTGGTTTGGAGGGAGGTCAGCCCCAGCATTTT. Its translation is CASGLEGGQPQHF. The gene calls are TRBV12-5 and TRBJ1-5; D is uncertain. V was shortened by 1 base and J by 6 bases, with 7 bases between the two germline ends. The CDR3 has 13 amino acids. CDR1 LGHNT and CDR2 FRNRAP come from the germline V gene.

The V call is TRBV19, the J call TRBJ2-1; 8 bases are a match to TRBD2. J was trimmed by 0 bases and V by 5 bases; bases with no gene match: 3. CDR1 is LNHDA and CDR2 is SQIVND in the germline V gene (reference sequence). This CDR3 comprises 15 residues. CDR3 amino acids: CASSPSGSSYNEQFF. The CDR3 DNA sequence: TGTGCCAGTAGTCCCAGCGGGAGCTCCTACAATGAGCAGTTCTTC.

The gene calls are TRBV27 and TRBJ2-7; D is unresolved. Trimming removed 3 bases from V and 4 bases from J, with 19 bases in between. Germline loops: CDR1 MNHEY, CDR2 SMNVEV (reference sequence). The CDR3 totals 16 residues. Here the CDR3 DNA reads TGTGCCAGCAGTTTGAGACTGTTTTCCCACTTGTACGAGCAGTACTTC. Translated: CASSLRLFSHLYEQYF.

The chain links TRBV10-2 to TRBJ2-7; 15 bases are a match to TRBD2. The trim removed 8 bases at V and 2 bases at J, leaving 4 bases unmatched. The CDR3 spans 15 residues. Germline V gives CDR1 WSHSY, CDR2 SAAADI. CDR3 DNA sequence: TGCGCCAGCCAAGGGACTAGCGGGAGGCCCTACGAGCAGTACTTC. Its translation is CASQGTSGRPYEQYF.

This rearrangement joins TRBV4-3 to TRBJ1-2; 10 nucleotides agree with TRBD1. CDR1 is LGHNA, CDR2 YSLEER, per germline. The CDR3 is made up of 16 amino acids. The junction had 4 bases not matched to a gene; V was cut back by 0 bases and J by 3 bases. Here the CDR3 DNA reads TGCGCCAGCAGCCAAGAGGGGGACAGGGGAGACTATGGCTACACCTTC. It specifies CASSQEGDRGDYGYTF.

The CDR3 protein is CASSQELAGGPEQFF. In DNA form, the CDR3 reads TGTGCCAGCAGCCAAGAACTAGCGGGAGGGCCTGAGCAGTTCTTC. This rearrangement joins TRBV3-1 (or the pseudogene TRBV3-2) to TRBJ2-1; 13 positions match TRBD2. The germline gives CDR1 LGHDT, CDR2 YNNKEL (reference sequence). The V and J ends lost 0 bases and 9 bases, in that order; junction bases with no gene match: 2. The length of the CDR3 is 15 residues.

The rearrangement links TRBV19 to TRBJ2-5; TRBD1 agrees at 9 bases. Germline CDR1 LNHDA, CDR2 SQIVND (reference sequence). The V segment lost 4 bases and the J segment 3 bases; nucleotides outside the gene matches: 0. The CDR3 has 13 residues. CDR3 protein: CASSRTGEETQYF. CDR3 DNA sequence: TGTGCCAGTAGTAGGACAGGGGAAGAGACCCAGTACTTC. Filled out from reference TRBV19 and TRBJ2-5, the complete variable domain reads DGGITQSPKYLFRKEGQNVTLSCEQNLNHDAMYWYRQDPGQGLRLIYYSQIVNDFQKGDIAEGYSVSREKKESFPLTVTSAQKNPTAFYLCASSRTGEETQYFGPGTRLLVL.

This chain connects TRBV5-1 to TRBJ2-4; 12 bases align to TRBD2. The CDR3 loop spans 16 amino acids. V trimming: 4 bases; J trimming: 3 bases; junction bases outside the gene matches: 5. In germline, CDR1 is SGHRS, CDR2 YFSETQ. The CDR3: CASSHGLAGIKNIQYF. CDR3 sequence (DNA): TGCGCCAGCAGCCACGGACTAGCGGGGATCAAAAACATTCAGTACTTC. The entire variable domain, with the rest obtained from reference TRBV5-1 and TRBJ2-4, is as follows: KAGVTQTPRYLIKTRGQQVTLSCSPISGHRSVSWYQQTPGQGLQFLFEYFSETQRNKGNFPGRFSGRQFSNSRSEMNVSTLELGDSALYLCASSHGLAGIKNIQYFGAGTRLSVL.

V and J are TRBV2 and TRBJ1-6, with 9 bases lining up with TRBD1. This CDR3 has 15 residues. V lost 10 bases to trimming and J lost 4 bases; unmatched junction nucleotides: 8. The germline CDR1 and CDR2 sequences are SNHLY and FYNNEI. As DNA, the CDR3 is TGTGCCACAAGCCGGGACAGGGAGTATAATTCACCCCTCCACTTT. Translating gives CATSRDREYNSPLHF.

The chain employs TRBV12-2 and TRBJ1-1; TRBD1 is taken as the D call from the table, unchecked against the DNA. TRBV12-2 is marked as a pseudogene. The CDR3 is 16 residues long. The CDR3 loop is CASRLRLRGRHTEAFF. The CDR3 DNA is TGTGCAAGTCGCTTAAGACTCAGGGGACGACACACTGAAGCTTTCTTT.

The rearrangement uses TRBV10-3 and TRBJ2-1, with 7 positions matching TRBD1. The CDR3 length is 15 residues. V lost 9 bases, J lost 10 bases, and 18 bases stayed unmatched. Germline V gene lookup returns CDR1 ENHRY and CDR2 SYGVKD. CDR3 in DNA: TGTGCCATTTGGGATTTTGGACAGGATGTCCCCGAGCAGTTCTTC. Translated: CAIWDFGQDVPEQFF.

This chain joins TRBV4-3 and TRBJ2-7; D is perhaps TRBD2 (7 bases). This CDR3 comprises 15 residues. V was pared by 1 base and J by 0 bases, with 10 bases between. Germline-derived CDR1 and CDR2 are LGHNA and YSLEER. The CDR3 spells CASSQGGGSSYEQYF. DNA of the CDR3: TGCGCCAGCAGCCAAGGCGGGGGCAGCTCCTACGAGCAGTACTTC.

The rearrangement uses TRBV24-1 and TRBJ2-5; 9 positions match TRBD1. The V segment lost 2 bases and the J segment 5 bases; nucleotides outside the gene matches: 5. The CDR3 totals 15 residues. The V gene's germline CDR1 is KGHDR and CDR2 SFDVKD. The CDR3 loop reads CATSDSQGARETQYF. In DNA form, the CDR3 reads TGTGCCACCAGTGATTCACAGGGGGCCCGGGAGACCCAGTACTTC.

The V call is TRBV30, the J call TRBJ2-7, with a tentative D call TRBD1 (6 bases). Trimming left V 1 base short and J 3 bases short, with 13 bases between. This CDR3 is 14 amino acids long. The V gene's germline CDR1 is GTSNPN and CDR2 SVGIG (reference sequence). CDR3 sequence: CAWSAGTGSYEQYF. In DNA form, the CDR3 reads TGTGCCTGGAGTGCCGGAACAGGGAGCTACGAGCAGTACTTC.